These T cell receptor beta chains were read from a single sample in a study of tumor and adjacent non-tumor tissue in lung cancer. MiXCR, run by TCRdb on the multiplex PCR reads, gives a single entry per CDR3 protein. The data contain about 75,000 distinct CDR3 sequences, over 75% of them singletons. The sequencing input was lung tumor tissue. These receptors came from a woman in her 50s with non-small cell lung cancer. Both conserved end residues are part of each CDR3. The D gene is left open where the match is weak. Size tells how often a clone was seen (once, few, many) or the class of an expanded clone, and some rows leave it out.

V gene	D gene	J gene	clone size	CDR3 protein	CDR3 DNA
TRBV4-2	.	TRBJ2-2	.	CTSTRDTTANTRELFF	TGTACCAGCACCAGGGACACCACCGCCAACACCAGGGAGCTGTTTTTT
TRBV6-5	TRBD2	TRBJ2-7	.	CASTGTSGTRGYEQYF	TGTGCCAGCACCGGGACTAGCGGGACTAGGGGTTATGAGCAGTACTTC
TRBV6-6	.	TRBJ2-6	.	CTSSTLNRAGANVLTF	TGTACCAGTAGTACCCTCAACAGGGCTGGGGCCAACGTCCTGACTTTC
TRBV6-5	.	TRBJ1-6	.	CARSSTSSSYNSPLHF	TGTGCCAGAAGTTCTACCAGTAGCTCCTATAATTCACCCCTCCACTTT
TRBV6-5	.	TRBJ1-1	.	CASSYSSSRVAFF	TGTGCCAGCAGTTACTCCTCGAGTAGGGTGGCCTTCTTT
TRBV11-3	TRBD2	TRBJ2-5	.	CASNNRDYQETQCF	TGTGCGAGCAACAACCGGGACTACCAAGAGACCCAGTGCTTC
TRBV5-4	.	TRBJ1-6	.	CASSLWVEGYNSRLHF	TGTGCCAGCAGCCTTTGGGTGGAAGGTTATAATTCACGCCTCCACTTT
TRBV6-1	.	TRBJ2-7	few	CASRDKMGSEQYF	TGTGCCAGCAGAGACAAGATGGGCTCCGAGCAGTATTTC
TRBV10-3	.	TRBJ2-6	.	CAIGESDSRANVLTF	TGTGCCATTGGTGAGTCGGACTCTAGGGCCAACGTCCTGACTTTC
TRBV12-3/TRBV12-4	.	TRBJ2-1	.	CASTHALSPYNEEFF	TGTGCCAGCACCCACGCACTGAGCCCCTACAATGAGGAGTTCTTC